The sequence of this T cell receptor beta chain was determined in a study of blood T cell repertoires in COVID-19. CDR1 is SGDLS, CDR2 YYNGEE, per germline. The CDR3 runs 17 residues. J was trimmed by 6 bases and V by 0 bases; bases with no gene match: 12. This clone was found a few times. Methods used by the authors: Researchers report that nucleated cell counts were estimated from reference gene primer amplification. This table comes from immunoSEQ multiplex PCR, and its TCRdb copy is limited to in-frame clones, with some not included. V, J and clone size reflect that table, while D and trimming were determined from the DNA. Of 470,000 or so clones listed, 70% to 90% are singletons.

The sequenced material came from peripheral blood. This TCR was sampled from a human donor in a cohort sampled during active COVID-19. The gene calls are TRBV9 and TRBJ1-2; TRBD1 matches at 9 bases. The CDR3 here is CASSVDDRGLEFNGYTF. The CDR3 region has the DNA TGTGCCAGCAGCGTAGACGACAGGGGGTTAGAATTCAATGGCTACACCTTC.